This paragraph covers one T cell receptor beta chain sequence. Its specificity is unknown. These data belong to a study of cytomegalovirus exposure and HLA in healthy donors. Generated by immunoSEQ multiplex PCR, the TCRdb table keeps only in-frame clones and is missing some. The repertoire holds over 120,000 clones, more than 80% seen once, with 6.2% in the top ten. Study-level findings and limits: The CMV antigen specificity of a few CMV-associated chains was confirmed through in vitro analysis.

This CDR3 spans 16 amino acids. The ends lost 4 bases at V and 2 bases at J; junction bases unmatched: 10. The germline CDR1 and CDR2 sequences are SGHRS and YFSETQ. The receptor comes from a woman between 25 and 40 years old in good health and CMV-seropositive. Sequences were obtained from PBMCs. This rearrangement joins TRBV5-1 to TRBJ2-5, with 8 bases matching TRBD1. CDR3 in amino acids: CASSPAGQGPQETQYF. The CDR3 DNA is TGCGCCAGCAGCCCCGCCGGACAGGGCCCACAAGAGACCCAGTACTTC.